The TCR beta chain under discussion was sequenced for a study of blood T cell repertoires in COVID-19. The overall study: PBMCs, B-cell-depleted T cells, or T cells provided the cDNA or gDNA that made up the material.

Germline-derived CDR1 and CDR2 are LGHNA and YNFKEQ. V gave up 0 bases and J gave up 6 bases, with 9 bases separating them. This CDR3 has 14 residues. Original methodology: Nucleated cell number was recorded as an estimate derived from reference gene primer amplification. Using immunoSEQ multiplex PCR, the repertoire was profiled, and TCRdb retains in-frame clones only, with some absent. Clonal size and the V and J genes are those of that table, whereas D and trimming came from the DNA. The sample records about 150,000 clones, around 84% being singletons. The sample was peripheral blood. The genes are TRBV4-2 and TRBJ1-5; the D gene is possibly TRBD1 (5 bases). This TCR derives from a woman aged 60-75 years with COVID-19, enrolled during active disease. Written as DNA, the CDR3 is TGTGCCAGCAGCCAAGATCCGGGGGTTCAGCCCCAGCATTTT. Translation gives CASSQDPGVQPQHF.